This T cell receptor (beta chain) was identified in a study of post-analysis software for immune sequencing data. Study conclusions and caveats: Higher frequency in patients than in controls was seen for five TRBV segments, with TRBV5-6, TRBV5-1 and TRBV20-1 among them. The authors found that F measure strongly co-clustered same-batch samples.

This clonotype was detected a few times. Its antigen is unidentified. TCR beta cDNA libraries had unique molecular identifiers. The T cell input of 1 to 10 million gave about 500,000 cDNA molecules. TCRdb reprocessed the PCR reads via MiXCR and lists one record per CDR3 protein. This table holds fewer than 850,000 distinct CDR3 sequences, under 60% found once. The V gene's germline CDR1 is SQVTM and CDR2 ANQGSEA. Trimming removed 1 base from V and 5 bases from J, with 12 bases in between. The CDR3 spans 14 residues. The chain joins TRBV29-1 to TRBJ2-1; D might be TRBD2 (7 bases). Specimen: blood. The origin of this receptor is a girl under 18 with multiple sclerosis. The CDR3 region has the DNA TGCAGCGTTGAAGGGACTAGGGGGGACAATGAGCAGTTCTTC. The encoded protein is CSVEGTRGDNEQFF.